The present T cell receptor (beta chain) was sequenced within a study of shared clonotypes between healthy human individuals. At the level of the study: In total, the donors were two women and three men aged 18 to 49.

The V gene's germline CDR1 is MGHDK and CDR2 SYGVNS. This CDR3 contains 13 residues. With 4 bases removed from V and 6 bases from J, the gap between germline ends came to 11 bases. This was a deep-level run. The repertoire was sequenced with immunoSEQ multiplex PCR; TCRdb's copy has only in-frame clones and lacks some. Of about 2 million clones listed, about 95% are singletons. Sequenced input: naive CD4+ T cells sorted from blood. Specified subset: CD45RA+ positively selected. V usage is TRBV25-1 and J usage is TRBJ2-3; no definite D call. This TCR was recovered from a man aged 18-30 years in good health. This chain's CDR3 is CASSATSWDTQYF. In DNA, the CDR3 is TGTGCCAGCAGTGCGACTTCCTGGGATACGCAGTATTTT. Filled out from reference TRBV25-1 and TRBJ2-3, the complete variable domain reads EADIYQTPRYLVIGTGKKITLECSQTMGHDKMYWYQQDPGMELHLIHYSYGVNSTEKGDLSSESTVSRIRTEHFPLTLESARPSHTSQYLCASSATSWDTQYFGPGTRLTVL.